This T cell receptor beta chain was sequenced for a study of blood T cell repertoires in COVID-19. Study-level background: Before being deemed recovered, Cohort 3 donors had two negative PCRs, clearance, or symptom resolution.

This clone was counted once. Assay: immunoSEQ multiplex PCR; the TCRdb copy retains only in-frame clones and omits some. Of about 230,000 clones in the sample, about 90% were seen once. V lost 3 bases and J lost 0, with 15 bases in between. The CDR3 loop spans 16 amino acids. The germline gives CDR1 SGHDT, CDR2 YYEEEE. This receptor was identified in a woman in her forties or fifties in a cohort exposed to, infected with or recovered from COVID-19 (not recorded which). Sequenced sample: PBMCs or T cells enriched from blood (not recorded which). The chain links TRBV5-6 to TRBJ1-1, with D tentatively TRBD1 (5 bases). CDR3 DNA sequence: TGTGCCAGCAGCTCGCAGGGATCCAGGATGAACACTGAAGCTTTCTTT. As protein: CASSSQGSRMNTEAFF.